This passage covers 27 T cell receptor beta chains from one sample sequenced in a study of CD8 T cells in ankylosing spondylitis (dated by TCRdb to 2016 to 2017). Library prep was done by 5' RACE. This sample was sequenced with an Illumina HiSeq 2500. TCRdb applied fastp at Q25 and MiXCR to the public reads, then kept only in-frame beta chains. Here each entry gathers all rows of one CDR3 protein and keeps the most common genes and DNA. Here the sample has approximately 540,000 distinct CDR3 sequences; 10% to 15% occur a single time. Together, the top ten hold 6.5% to 7% of the sample. No antigen has been identified for these receptors. What the work shows at the level of the full study, not this receptor alone: Blood from ankylosing spondylitis patients appeared to be characterized by a TCR beta motif composed of about eight highly homologous amino acid variants.

Sequencing was carried out using blood, either unsorted or a sorted T cell fraction (not recorded which). These receptors were taken from a male donor with ankylosing spondylitis.

This clonotype came up a few times. The chain couples TRBV7-2 to TRBJ2-3, with D hard to call. V gave up 5 bases and J gave up 5 bases, with 14 bases separating them. The CDR3 is 14 amino acids. The germline gives CDR1 SGHTA, CDR2 FQGNSA. The CDR3 here is CASSRTNPGDTQYF. CDR3 nucleotides: TGTGCCAGCAGCCGAACAAATCCCGGAGATACGCAGTATTTT.

This clonotype was counted between two and nine times. This chain joins TRBV7-2 and TRBJ2-7; D is possibly TRBD2 (6 bases). The V end was cut by 4 bases, the J end by 2 bases, with 15 bases between. Germline loops: CDR1 SGHTA, CDR2 FQGNSA. CDR3 size: 15 residues. CDR3 protein: CASSYSGVTAYEQYF. CDR3 bases: TGTGCCAGCAGCTACTCGGGGGTCACTGCCTACGAGCAGTACTTC.

This clonotype came up a few times. The rearrangement links TRBV12-3 or TRBV12-4 to TRBJ2-7; the match to TRBD2 covers 9 bases. The CDR3 extends over 13 amino acids. Losses at the gene ends were 10 bases for V and 7 bases for J; bases not matched to a gene: 11. CDR3 DNA: TGTGCCACCGGAAAGTCGCGGGAGGGGGAGCAGTACTTC. The encoded protein is CATGKSREGEQYF.

This clonotype was seen only a few times. The CDR3, as DNA: TGTGCCAGCTCACCCGGGACAGGGATCCAAGAGACCCAGTACTTC. It translates to CASSPGTGIQETQYF. V is TRBV18 and J is TRBJ2-5; TRBD1 matches 9 bases. The J segment lost 1 base and the V segment lost 3 bases, leaving 3 bases of the junction unmatched. This CDR3 is 15 amino acids long. Germline V gene sequence: CDR1 KGHSH, CDR2 LQKENI.

The chain combines TRBV4-1 with TRBJ2-2; D is tentatively TRBD1 or TRBD2 (7 bases each). Germline lookup yields CDR1 MGHRA and CDR2 YSYEKL. The V end lost 2 bases, the J end lost 4 bases, and 23 bases lay between the germline ends. The CDR3 runs to 19 residues. This CDR3 reads CASSQSYRGGSGSTGELFF. The DNA for the CDR3 is TGCGCCAGCAGCCAAAGCTACAGGGGCGGTAGCGGGTCCACCGGGGAGCTGTTTTTT.

This clonotype was found a few times. The V and J genes are TRBV25-1 and TRBJ1-2, with D perhaps matching TRBD1 (5 bases). V was pared by 4 bases and J by 4 bases, with 13 bases between. This CDR3 contains 14 residues. The germline CDR1 and CDR2 sequences are MGHDK and SYGVNS. DNA of the CDR3: TGTGCCAGCAGTGTACAGGATGGGAGCTATGGCTACACCTTC. This translates into CASSVQDGSYGYTF.

This clonotype was found many times. The CDR3, as DNA: TGTGCCAGCAGTCCCCCCCTATCCGGGGAGCTGTTTTTT. Its translation is CASSPPLSGELFF. The chain has TRBV7-9 and TRBJ2-2; the D is unclear. Germline V lookup: CDR1 SEHNR, CDR2 FQNEAQ (reference sequence). The CDR3 spans 13 residues. With 6 bases removed from V and 6 bases from J, the gap between germline ends came to 11 bases.

The genes are TRBV18 and TRBJ1-5, with 7 nucleotides matching TRBD1. V was pared by 1 base and J by 5 bases, with 5 bases of the junction left unmatched. This CDR3 is built from 15 residues. The germline gives CDR1 KGHSH, CDR2 LQKENI. The CDR3 region is CASSPLQGRDQPQHF. The CDR3 DNA reads TGTGCCAGCTCACCACTACAGGGGCGGGATCAGCCCCAGCATTTT.

This clonotype has just a few counts. The chain carries TRBV12-5 and TRBJ2-1; D call uncertain. Germline V gene data show CDR1 as LGHNT and CDR2 as FRNRAP. The CDR3 covers 15 residues. Trimming left V 5 bases short and J 0 bases short, with 11 bases between. CDR3 coding DNA: TGTGCTAGTGGTCTATACAGAGTCTCCTACAATGAGCAGTTCTTC. As protein: CASGLYRVSYNEQFF.

J is TRBJ1-4 and V is TRBV19; D unresolved. Germline loops: CDR1 LNHDA, CDR2 SQIVND (reference sequence). The CDR3 is 14 amino acids. V was pared by 11 bases and J by 2 bases, with 15 bases between. CDR3 amino acids: CAVRERGTNEKLFF. For the CDR3, the DNA is TGTGCCGTGAGAGAGAGAGGCACTAATGAAAAACTGTTTTTT.

The chain has TRBV7-2 and TRBJ2-5, with 8 bases that match TRBD2. This CDR3 is built from 14 residues. Germline values: CDR1 SGHTA, CDR2 FQGNSA. Losses at the gene ends were 5 bases for V and 7 bases for J; bases not matched to a gene: 9. The CDR3 nucleotides read TGTGCCAGCAGCCCGCCTAGCGGGCCCTCGACCCAGTACTTC. It specifies CASSPPSGPSTQYF.

The chain couples TRBV7-9 to TRBJ2-3, with TRBD2 as a possible D gene (6 bases). The CDR3 extends over 15 amino acids. V was clipped by 7 bases and J by 1 base, with 15 bases between them. The germline CDR1 and CDR2 sequences are SEHNR and FQNEAQ (reference sequence). The CDR3 protein is CASTDGGLRTDTQYF. The CDR3 DNA reads TGTGCCAGCACTGACGGGGGTTTACGCACAGATACGCAGTATTTT.

This chain uses TRBV20-1 with TRBJ1-4; D not resolved. The germline V and J ends were trimmed by 6 bases and 0 bases, with 8 bases remaining between them. The CDR3 loop spans 13 amino acids. CDR1 is DFQATT, CDR2 SNEGSKA, per germline (reference sequence). The CDR3 here is CSAPHTTNEKLFF. The DNA of the CDR3 is TGCAGTGCCCCTCACACAACTAATGAAAAACTGTTTTTT.

At least ten counts were recorded for this clonotype. This rearrangement joins TRBV12-3 or TRBV12-4 to TRBJ2-1, with 9 nucleotides matching TRBD2. This CDR3 region has 12 residues. J gave up 12 bases and V 5 bases, and 5 bases lay outside the gene matches. The CDR3 region is CASSLSGSGQFF. As DNA, the CDR3 is TGTGCCAGCAGTCTTAGCGGGAGTGGGCAGTTCTTC.

J is TRBJ2-3 and V is TRBV12-3 or TRBV12-4; 9 bases align to TRBD2. Trimming took 6 bases from V and 8 from J; bases not matched to a gene: 9. The CDR3 loop spans 14 amino acids. In DNA, the CDR3 is TGTGCCAGCAGCCCTTCAGCGGGAGGAGGTACGCAGTATTTT. Its protein is CASSPSAGGGTQYF.

This sequence joins TRBV28 and TRBJ2-1, with TRBD1 as a possible D gene (6 bases). CDR1 is MDHEN and CDR2 is SYDVKM in the germline V gene. The CDR3 contains 14 residues. With 3 bases removed from V and 6 bases from J, the gap between germline ends came to 12 bases. The CDR3 loop is CASSFATGTNEQFF. The DNA of the CDR3 is TGTGCCAGCAGTTTCGCGACAGGTACCAATGAGCAGTTCTTC.

This chain links TRBV7-8 with TRBJ1-2; D is unclear. V lost 1 base, J lost 7 bases, and 10 bases lay in between. Germline CDR1 SGHVS, CDR2 FQNEAQ. The CDR3 runs to 13 residues. The CDR3 reads CASSLGVNGGYTF. The CDR3 DNA sequence: TGTGCCAGCAGCTTAGGCGTCAACGGTGGCTACACCTTC.

The V call is TRBV5-1, the J call TRBJ1-1; no definite D call. Germline V lookup: CDR1 SGHRS, CDR2 YFSETQ. The CDR3 loop spans 13 amino acids. V lost 4 bases and J 2 bases, leaving 9 bases between the germline ends. In nucleotides, the CDR3 is TGCGCCAGCAGCAGGGATGTCAACACTGAAGCTTTCTTT. Translating it yields CASSRDVNTEAFF.

CDR3 residues: CATSPGGGYNEQFF. CDR3 sequence (DNA): TGTGCCACCAGCCCCGGTGGGGGTTACAATGAGCAGTTCTTC. The chain links TRBV15 to TRBJ2-1; the D call may be TRBD1 or TRBD2 (5 bases each). V shed 5 bases and J shed 4 bases, with 12 bases lying between them. The length of the CDR3 is 14 residues. The germline V gene has CDR1 LNHNV and CDR2 YYDKDF (reference sequence).

This clonotype has at least ten counts. The chain combines TRBV15 with TRBJ1-5; D gene uncertain. With 0 bases removed from V and 2 bases from J, the gap between germline ends came to 11 bases. Germline V lookup: CDR1 LNHNV, CDR2 YYDKDF (reference sequence). The CDR3 totals 16 residues. The CDR3 DNA is TGTGCCACCAGCAGAGATCGATCTGCGGGCAATCAGCCCCAGCATTTT. Translated: CATSRDRSAGNQPQHF. The entire variable domain, with the rest obtained from reference TRBV15 and TRBJ1-5, is as follows: DAMVIQNPRYQVTQFGKPVTLSCSQTLNHNVMYWYQQKSSQAPKLLFHYYDKDFNNEADTPDNFQSRRPNTSFCFLDIRSPGLGDTAMYLCATSRDRSAGNQPQHFGDGTRLSIL.

This chain links TRBV7-9 with TRBJ2-7; 10 bases line up with TRBD2. Germline CDR1 is SEHNR and CDR2 is FQNEAQ (reference sequence). This CDR3 contains 15 residues. The V segment lost 4 bases and the J segment 2 bases; nucleotides outside the gene matches: 5. CDR3 protein: CASSSTLAGAYEQYF. CDR3 sequence (DNA): TGTGCCAGCAGCTCCACGCTAGCGGGAGCCTACGAGCAGTACTTC.

The V gene is TRBV29-1, the J gene TRBJ1-1; D possibly corresponds to TRBD1 (5 bases). The CDR3 totals 14 residues. The V and J ends lost 0 bases and 4 bases respectively, with 12 bases between them. Germline V gene sequence: CDR1 SQVTM, CDR2 ANQGSEA. In nucleotides, the CDR3 is TGCAGCGTTGAAGATCGGAGGGACGGCACTGAAGCTTTCTTT. It codes for CSVEDRRDGTEAFF. The whole variable domain, remainder taken from reference TRBV29-1 and TRBJ1-1, is SAVISQKPSRDICQRGTSLTIQCQVDSQVTMMFWYRQQPGQSLTLIATANQGSEATYESGFVIDKFPISRPNLTFSTLTVSNMSPEDSSIYLCSVEDRRDGTEAFFGQGTRLTVV.

This clonotype was found a few times. J is TRBJ2-7 and V is TRBV9; the D gene could be TRBD1 or TRBD2 (5 bases each). CDR3 length equals 14 residues. V was pared by 4 bases and J by 2 bases, with 13 bases between. CDR1 and CDR2 from the germline V gene are SGDLS and YYNGEE. The CDR3 reads CASSPRDQTYEQYF. In nucleotides, the CDR3 is TGTGCCAGCAGCCCCCGGGACCAGACCTACGAGCAGTACTTC.

As for this clonotype: This may be a read error: a much more frequent sequence differs by one nucleotide. J is TRBJ2-1 and V is TRBV3-1; 11 nucleotides line up with TRBD2. CDR3 length equals 18 residues. CDR1 LGHDT and CDR2 YNNKEL come from the germline V gene (reference sequence). In DNA, the CDR3 is TGTGCCAGCACCCAAGCGGATGTCTGGGGACTAGCGGACAATGAGCAGTTCTTC. Translation gives CASTQADVWGLADNEQFF.

The chain combines TRBV19 with TRBJ2-7; 14 bases fit TRBD2. Germline V gives CDR1 LNHDA, CDR2 SQIVND (reference sequence). J gave up 4 bases and V 4 bases, and 3 bases lay outside the gene matches. This CDR3 comprises 15 residues. This CDR3 is CASSRTSGRFYEQYF. CDR3 nucleotide sequence: TGTGCCAGTAGTAGGACTAGCGGGAGGTTTTACGAGCAGTACTTC.

This chain connects TRBV6-5 to TRBJ2-3; TRBD1 aligns across 9 bases. V trimming: 4 bases; J trimming: 2 bases; junction bases outside the gene matches: 7. CDR1 MNHEY and CDR2 SVGAGI come from the germline V gene. The CDR3 consists of 16 residues. The CDR3 here is CASSSLGTGTTDTQYF. CDR3 nucleotide sequence: TGTGCCAGCAGTTCCTTGGGGACAGGGACCACAGATACGCAGTATTTT.

This clonotype was detected only a few times. The chain has TRBV6-1 and TRBJ2-7; the D gene is possibly TRBD2 (5 bases). There are 15 residues in the CDR3. Germline V gives CDR1 MNHNS, CDR2 SASEGT. Trimming left V 6 bases short and J 3 bases short, with 18 bases between. DNA for the CDR3: TGTGCCAGCAGCGAGGGCCCGGGTACCATCTACGAGCAGTACGTC. Translation gives CASSEGPGTIYEQYV.